Below, 32 T cell receptor beta chains from the same sample are listed, as sequenced in a study of T cells in Graves' hyperthyroidism and ophthalmopathy. TCR beta CDR3 sequences were amplified from RNA transcripts. First-round RT-PCR of the TCR CDR3 relied on the HTBI primer set. TCRdb re-called the multiplex PCR reads with MiXCR, one entry per CDR3 protein. Here the sample spans some 510,000 distinct CDR3 sequences, more than 45% being singletons. The specimen sequenced was peripheral blood or thyroid tissue (not recorded which). These receptors were taken from a woman under 30 with Graves' hyperthyroidism.

This clonotype was picked up a small number of times. The rearrangement links TRBV7-9 to TRBJ1-6; no firm D call. This CDR3 spans 16 amino acids. Between the trimmed V and J ends, which lost 3 bases and 9 bases, there was a span of 18 bases. Germline CDR1 reads SEHNR; CDR2 reads FQNEAQ (reference sequence). This CDR3 is CASSLALSMDGSPLHF. As DNA, the CDR3 is TGTGCCAGCAGCTTGGCCTTATCAATGGATGGTTCACCCCTCCACTTT.

Only a few counts were recorded for this clonotype. The junction does not match germline at one end; this may be a read error. The gene calls are TRBV5-1 and TRBJ1-2, with 10 bases aligning to TRBD1. The CDR3 loop spans 16 amino acids. Germline-derived CDR1 and CDR2 are SGHRS and YFSETQ. In DNA, the CDR3 is TGTGCCAGCAGCTCGACAGGGGGCTCGGCAGCAAGGGGCTACACCTTC. This translates into CASSSTGGSAARGYTF.

The V and J genes are TRBV29-1 and TRBJ2-7, with TRBD1 matching 9 bases. The CDR3 is made up of 15 amino acids. V dropped 3 bases and J dropped 6; count of bases not matched to a gene: 12. Germline V gene data show CDR1 as SQVTM and CDR2 as ANQGSEA. CDR3 sequence reads: CSVDLQGALVSEQYF. The CDR3 nucleotides read TGCAGCGTTGACTTACAGGGGGCTTTAGTATCCGAGCAGTACTTC.

The V call is TRBV29-1, the J call TRBJ2-5, with D perhaps TRBD2 (6 bases). CDR1 is SQVTM, CDR2 ANQGSEA, per germline. This CDR3 has 12 amino acids. Trimming took off 4 bases at V and 5 bases at J, with 11 bases between the two ends. This chain's CDR3 is CSVGAGRETQYF. CDR3 nucleotide sequence: TGCAGCGTTGGGGCAGGGAGGGAGACCCAGTACTTC.

This rearrangement joins TRBV2 to TRBJ1-4; D unclear. Germline CDR1 SNHLY, CDR2 FYNNEI. Trimming removed 4 bases at V and 4 bases at J, with 7 bases between. The CDR3 sequence is 13 residues long. The CDR3 loop reads CASSGVHNEKLFF. The CDR3 bases are TGTGCCAGCAGTGGGGTCCATAATGAAAAACTGTTTTTT.

The CDR3 reads CASSFSSGTGPYSNQPQHF. CDR3 nucleotide sequence: TGTGCCAGCAGCTTCTCCTCCGGGACAGGGCCTTATAGCAATCAGCCCCAGCATTTT. V gene TRBV11-1 combines with J gene TRBJ1-5; 9 nucleotides line up with TRBD1. Germline-derived CDR1 and CDR2 are SGHAT and FQDESV (reference sequence). The CDR3 sequence is 19 residues long. V shed 3 bases, J shed 0 bases, and the junction held 12 bases outside the gene matches.

This chain joins TRBV12-5 and TRBJ2-7; 9 nucleotides match TRBD2. CDR1 and CDR2 (germline): LGHNT, FRNRAP. V lost 3 bases to trimming and J lost 2 bases; unmatched junction nucleotides: 2. The CDR3 sequence is 14 residues long. The CDR3 region is CASGLGGGAYEQYF. The CDR3 DNA reads as TGTGCTAGTGGTTTAGGCGGGGGGGCCTACGAGCAGTACTTC.

Turning to this clonotype: The junction differs from germline at one of its ends, possibly a read error. The chain links TRBV2 to TRBJ1-2, with D hard to call. The CDR3 runs to 14 residues. Germline V gives CDR1 SNHLY, CDR2 FYNNEI. In nucleotides, the CDR3 is TGCGCCAGCAGCTTGAGTACAGAAGACTATGGCTACACCTTC. It encodes CASSLSTEDYGYTF.

This clonotype was counted ten times or more. V usage is TRBV15 and J usage is TRBJ2-2; D gene ambiguous. The germline V gene has CDR1 LNHNV and CDR2 YYDKDF (reference sequence). V gave up 3 bases and J gave up 0 bases, with 8 bases separating them. The CDR3 extends over 15 amino acids. Here the CDR3 reads CATSRRHSNTGELFF. In DNA form, the CDR3 reads TGTGCCACCAGCAGGCGACACTCGAACACCGGGGAGCTGTTTTTT.

The chain employs TRBV2 and TRBJ1-1, with 8 bases that match TRBD1. The CDR3 spans 13 residues. V lost 6 bases, J lost 7 bases, and 7 bases stayed unmatched. Germline V gene lookup returns CDR1 SNHLY and CDR2 FYNNEI. The CDR3 loop reads CASRSQGVGEAFF. CDR3 DNA sequence: TGTGCCAGCAGATCACAGGGGGTAGGTGAAGCTTTCTTT.

The chain employs TRBV20-1 and TRBJ2-2; D might be TRBD1 or TRBD2, each matching 5 bases. V gave up 6 bases and J gave up 7 bases, with 18 bases separating them. The CDR3 totals 14 residues. Germline V gives CDR1 DFQATT, CDR2 SNEGSKA (reference sequence). The CDR3: CSAAGTAKIGELFF. The CDR3 DNA reads as TGCAGTGCAGCCGGGACCGCAAAGATCGGGGAGCTGTTTTTT.

The rearrangement links TRBV20-1 to TRBJ1-6, with D maybe TRBD1 (6 bases). Deletions cut 4 bases from V and 11 bases from J, with 9 bases between. The CDR3 sequence is 11 residues long. Looked up from germline, CDR1 is DFQATT and CDR2 is SNEGSKA (reference sequence). Here the CDR3 reads CSANRDTPLHF. In nucleotides, the CDR3 is TGCAGTGCTAACCGGGACACACCCCTCCACTTT.

V is TRBV10-3 and J is TRBJ2-5; the match to TRBD2 covers 13 bases. The better agreement between TRBJ2-1 and the DNA end casts doubt on the J call. CDR1 ENHRY and CDR2 SYGVKD come from the germline V gene. This CDR3 contains 14 residues. This chain's CDR3 is CAIGLAGAIDEQFF. The DNA for the CDR3 is TGTGCCATCGGACTAGCGGGAGCCATCGATGAGCAGTTCTTC.

This clonotype is classed as medium-sized (0.01 to 0.1%). The rearrangement links TRBV25-1 to TRBJ1-3; D is unresolved. V lost 9 bases and J 0 bases, leaving 9 bases between the germline ends. The CDR3 runs 13 residues. Per the germline V gene, CDR1 is MGHDK and CDR2 is SYGVNS. The CDR3, as DNA: TGTGCCAGTGCACAGATCTCTGGAAACACCATATATTTT. Its protein is CASAQISGNTIYF.

CDR3: CALRPGQGANVLTF. The CDR3 DNA reads TGTGCCCTTCGGCCGGGCCAAGGGGCCAACGTCCTGACTTTC. V and J are TRBV25-1 and TRBJ2-6, with unresolved D. The length of the CDR3 is 14 residues. V was clipped by 11 bases and J by 4 bases, with 15 bases between them. CDR1 and CDR2 (germline): MGHDK, SYGVNS.

The sample holds a few counts of this clonotype. V is TRBV14 and J is TRBJ1-1; D is unclear. The length of the CDR3 is 11 residues. Looked up from germline, CDR1 is SGHDN and CDR2 is FVKESK. Trimming removed 2 bases from V and 11 bases from J, with 9 bases in between. The DNA of the CDR3 is TGTGCCAGCAGCCAATTAGGGAGGGCTTTCTTT. Its protein product is CASSQLGRAFF. The variable domain in full, with the rest retrieved from reference TRBV14 and TRBJ1-1, is EAGVTQFPSHSVIEKGQTVTLRCDPISGHDNLYWYRRVMGKEIKFLLHFVKESKQDESGMPNNRFLAERTGGTYSTLKVQPAELEDSGVYFCASSQLGRAFFGQGTRLTVV.

This clonotype has just a few counts. The V call is TRBV14, the J call TRBJ1-3; unclear D gene. CDR3 length: 14 residues. From germline, CDR1 is SGHDN and CDR2 FVKESK. V lost 0 bases and J 3 bases, leaving 6 bases between the germline ends. The CDR3: CASSQDTFGNTIYF. The CDR3 nucleotides read TGTGCCAGCAGCCAAGATACTTTTGGAAACACCATATATTTT.

At least ten counts were recorded for this clonotype. The chain is built from TRBV29-1 and TRBJ1-1; weak D call: TRBD1 (5 bases). The CDR3 sequence is 11 residues long. V was trimmed by 7 bases and J by 5 bases, leaving 11 bases between them. In germline, CDR1 is SQVTM, CDR2 ANQGSEA. CDR3 sequence (DNA): TGCAGCGCCAGGGTGAGGACTGAAGCTTTCTTT. Encoded protein: CSARVRTEAFF.

Concerning this clonotype: A much more abundant neighbour one base away suggests this may be a read error. The rearrangement links TRBV7-9 to TRBJ1-6; no clear D gene. Trimming removed 5 bases at V and 4 bases at J, with 15 bases between. CDR3 length equals 16 residues. Germline loops: CDR1 SEHNR, CDR2 FQNEAQ (reference sequence). The CDR3 sequence: CASSLSASTYNSPLHF. The CDR3 DNA reads TGTGCCAGCAGCCTGTCAGCCTCTACTTATAATTCACCCCTCCACTTT.

This clonotype was found a few times. The rearrangement joins TRBV2 to TRBJ2-3; D is unresolved. This CDR3 is built from 13 residues. Per the germline V gene, CDR1 is SNHLY and CDR2 is FYNNEI. The CDR3 sequence: CVISPGGTDTQYF. In DNA form, the CDR3 reads TGTGTCATTTCCCCGGGCGGCACAGATACGCAGTATTTT.

This chain links TRBV24-1 with TRBJ2-2, with TRBD1 identical over 7 bases. In germline, CDR1 is KGHDR, CDR2 SFDVKD. J gave up 3 bases and V 6 bases, and 0 bases lay outside the gene matches. This CDR3 is built from 13 residues. CDR3: CATSTGDTGELFF. The DNA of the CDR3 is TGTGCCACCAGTACAGGGGACACCGGGGAGCTGTTTTTT.

This chain connects TRBV2 to TRBJ1-1, with 8 positions matching TRBD1. Losses at the gene ends were 6 bases for V and 0 bases for J; bases not matched to a gene: 12. Per germline, CDR1 SNHLY and CDR2 FYNNEI. This CDR3 comprises 17 residues. CDR3 DNA: TGTGCCAGCAGCTTCGGGGACAGGACCAGCATGAACACTGAAGCTTTCTTT. It is translated as CASSFGDRTSMNTEAFF.

This clonotype was found a few times. The chain links TRBV10-3 to TRBJ2-3; 7 bases are shared with TRBD1. Germline-derived CDR1 and CDR2 are ENHRY and SYGVKD. V trimming: 6 bases; J trimming: 6 bases; junction bases outside the gene matches: 12. The length of the CDR3 is 15 residues. The chain's CDR3 is CAIRPTGYHPDTQYF. The CDR3 nucleotides read TGTGCCATCAGACCGACAGGGTATCATCCGGATACGCAGTATTTT.

The genes are TRBV7-3 and TRBJ2-7, with D uncertain. Trimming removed 2 bases at V and 2 bases at J, with 13 bases between. The CDR3 covers 15 residues. Germline lookup yields CDR1 SGHTA and CDR2 FQGTGA. The CDR3 nucleotides are TGTGCCAGCAGCTTAGAGGACGGGCTGACCTACGAGCAGTACTTC. This sequence encodes CASSLEDGLTYEQYF.

Of note for this clonotype: At one boundary the junction diverges from the germline segment, which might be a read error. The CDR3 reads CATGQLLSNQPQHF. CDR3 bases: TGTGCCACGGGACAGTTACTTAGCAATCAGCCCCAACATTTT. The chain has TRBV10-3 and TRBJ1-5; TRBD1 matches at 7 bases. The CDR3 sequence is 14 residues long. Germline CDR1 is ENHRY and CDR2 is SYGVKD.

Turning to this clonotype: The junction shows a germline mismatch at one end, possibly a read error. The genes are TRBV2 and TRBJ2-1; the D gene is possibly TRBD2 (5 bases). The CDR3 is made up of 15 amino acids. The germline V gene has CDR1 SNHLY and CDR2 FYNNEI. CDR3 sequence reads: CASRNSVSSYNGQFF. The CDR3 DNA is TGTGCCAGCAGAAATAGCGTGAGCTCCTACAATGGGCAGTTCTTC.

This clonotype was recorded a few times. A much larger clone sits a single nucleotide away, making a read error possible. J is TRBJ2-7 and V is TRBV15; TRBD2 agrees at 7 bases. The CDR3 length is 12 residues. Looked up from germline, CDR1 is LNHNV and CDR2 is YYDKDF (reference sequence). The CDR3 DNA reads as TGTGCCACCATACCAGCGGGATACGGGCAGTACTTC. The encoded protein is CATIPAGYGQYF.

The genes are TRBV7-2 and TRBJ2-7; TRBD2 aligns across 14 bases. V lost 5 bases, J lost 5 bases, and 5 bases stayed unmatched. This CDR3 is built from 15 residues. The germline V gene has CDR1 SGHTA and CDR2 FQGNSA. CDR3 amino acids: CASSPGLAGGHEQYF. The CDR3 DNA sequence: TGTGCCAGCAGCCCTGGACTAGCGGGAGGCCACGAGCAGTACTTC.

The V gene is TRBV20-1, the J gene TRBJ2-2, with unresolved D. Germline loops: CDR1 DFQATT, CDR2 SNEGSKA (reference sequence). Trimming removed 0 bases from V and 6 bases from J, with 8 bases in between. The CDR3 runs to 13 residues. The CDR3, as DNA: TGCAGTGCTAGAGATCAGTACGCCGGGGAGCTGTTTTTT. Protein sequence: CSARDQYAGELFF.

This clonotype was found many times. The chain has TRBV2 and TRBJ1-2, with no clear D. This CDR3 has 14 amino acids. The V gene's germline CDR1 is SNHLY and CDR2 FYNNEI. V lost 3 bases to trimming and J lost 0 bases, with 8 bases between them. CDR3 DNA sequence: TGTGCCAGCAGTGATTCTTTTGCTAACTATGGCTACACCTTC. This gives the protein CASSDSFANYGYTF.

In its sample, this clonotype was seen many times. The genes are TRBV29-1 and TRBJ1-5; 10 nucleotides align to TRBD1. Germline V gene sequence: CDR1 SQVTM, CDR2 ANQGSEA. This CDR3 is built from 14 residues. J gave up 1 base and V 6 bases, and 3 bases lay outside the gene matches. The CDR3 coding sequence is TGCAGCGTACCGGGACAGGGGAGCAATCAGCCCCAGCATTTT. This translates into CSVPGQGSNQPQHF.

This clonotype appeared a single time. The chain recombines TRBV24-1 with TRBJ2-5; D is unclear. This CDR3 contains 15 residues. CDR1 KGHDR and CDR2 SFDVKD come from the germline V gene. V lost 3 bases to trimming and J lost 8 bases, with 18 bases between them. The CDR3 protein is CATSDKTHYGYTQYF. In DNA form, the CDR3 reads TGTGCCACCAGTGATAAAACGCACTATGGCTACACCCAGTACTTC.